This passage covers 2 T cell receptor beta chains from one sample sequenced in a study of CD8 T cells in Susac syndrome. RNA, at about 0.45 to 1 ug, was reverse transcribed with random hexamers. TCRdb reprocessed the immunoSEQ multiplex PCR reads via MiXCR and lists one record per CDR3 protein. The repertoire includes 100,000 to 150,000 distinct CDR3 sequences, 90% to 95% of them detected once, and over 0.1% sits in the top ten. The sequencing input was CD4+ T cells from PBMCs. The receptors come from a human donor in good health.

The chain's CDR3 is CASSPSRASSNYEQYF. The CDR3 coding sequence is TGTGCCAGCTCACCCTCGAGGGCCAGTTCGAACTACGAGCAGTACTTC. V gene TRBV18 combines with J gene TRBJ2-7, with D possibly TRBD2 on 5 matching bases. This CDR3 comprises 16 residues. Germline CDR1 and CDR2: KGHSH and LQKENI. The ends were cut back, 3 bases at V and 3 bases at J, with 18 bases in the middle.

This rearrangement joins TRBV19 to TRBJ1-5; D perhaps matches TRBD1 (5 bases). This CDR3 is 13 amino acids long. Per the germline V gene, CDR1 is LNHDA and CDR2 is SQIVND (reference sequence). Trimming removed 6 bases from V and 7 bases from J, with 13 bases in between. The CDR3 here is CASSHQGVQPQHF. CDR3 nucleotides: TGTGCCAGTAGCCATCAGGGCGTCCAGCCCCAGCATTTT.